Listed below are T cell receptor beta chains from one sample, sequenced in a study of graft-versus-host responses after intestinal transplantation. Produced via immunoSEQ multiplex PCR; TCRdb's table is partial and in-frame only. The repertoire consists of fewer than 95,000 clones, with about 94% occurring once and the leading ten covering more than 0.15%. Their specific antigens are unknown. This specimen was unstimulated CD4+ T cells sorted from spleen or lymph node cells, taken before transplant. These receptors were collected from a human donor who was the organ donor for an intestinal transplant. The CDR3 runs from the conserved cysteine through the conserved F or W.

>TRBJ2-3|14|TRBV5-1
CASSLQGITDTQYF
>TRBJ2-2|14|TRBV29-1
CSVSGTGGTGELFF
>TRBJ2-7|11|TRBV6-1
CASSERYEQYF
>TRBJ2-3|15|TRBV5-1
CASSSRDRGTDTQYF
>TRBJ2-1|17|TRBV9
CASSGTSGGRPGNEQFF
>TRBJ1-1|14|TRBV7-6
CASSFGTGPTEAFF
>TRBJ1-3|14|TRBV5-1
CASSLEGGGNTIYF
>TRBJ1-4|16|TRBV5-1
CASSPLRGGANEKLFF
>TRBJ1-2|14|TRBV9
CASSVRDRNYGYTF
>TRBJ2-7|14|TRBV2
CASSAETGGGEQYF
>TRBJ2-5|15|TRBV5-1
CASSAGGQLQETQYF
>TRBJ2-7|12|TRBV28
CASSSYIYEQYF
>TRBJ1-1|15|TRBV5-4
CASSLTGQGYTEAFF
>TRBJ1-6|16|TRBV11-3
CASSFRPSGANSPLHF
>TRBJ1-3|15|TRBV28
CASSGQAFSGNTIYF
>TRBJ1-2|15|TRBV7-2
CASSLTGTGTYGYTF
>TRBJ1-5|12|TRBV6-6
CASHYSNQPQHF
>TRBJ2-1|16|TRBV7-9
CASSLKAGAHYNEQFF
>TRBJ2-3|15|TRBV12-5
CASGLVLGTSGAQYF
>TRBJ2-3|13|TRBV18
CASSPTQGDTQYF
>TRBJ2-2|16|TRBV7-2
CASSLAAGGLTGELFF
>TRBJ1-3|15|TRBV29-1
CSVLTDLSSGNTIYF
>TRBJ1-3|15|TRBV11-2
CASSLEGVSGNTIYF
>TRBJ2-1|15|TRBV29-1
CSVALSLSSYNEQFF
>TRBJ2-2|14|TRBV19
CASSMREYTGELFF
>TRBJ1-4|14|TRBV6-5
CASSRPGTGEKLFF